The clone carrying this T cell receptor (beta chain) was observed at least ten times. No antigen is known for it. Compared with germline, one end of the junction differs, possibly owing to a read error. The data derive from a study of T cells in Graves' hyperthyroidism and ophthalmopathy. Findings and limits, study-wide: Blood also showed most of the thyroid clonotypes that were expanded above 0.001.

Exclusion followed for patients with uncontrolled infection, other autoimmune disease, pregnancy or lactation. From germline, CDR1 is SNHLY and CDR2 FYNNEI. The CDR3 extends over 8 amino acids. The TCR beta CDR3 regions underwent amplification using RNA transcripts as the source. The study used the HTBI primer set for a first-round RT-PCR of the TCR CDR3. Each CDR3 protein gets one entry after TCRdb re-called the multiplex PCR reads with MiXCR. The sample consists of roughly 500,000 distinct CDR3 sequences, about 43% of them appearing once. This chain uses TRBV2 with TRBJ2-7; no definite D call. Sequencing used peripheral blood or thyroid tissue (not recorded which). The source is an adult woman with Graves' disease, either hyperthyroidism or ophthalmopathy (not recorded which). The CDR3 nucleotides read TGTGCCAGCAGCGCGGTGAGGTTC. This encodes CASSAVRF.